This T cell receptor beta chain comes out of a study of cytomegalovirus exposure and HLA in healthy donors. Study-level results: The classifier reportedly diagnosed cytomegalovirus status with high specificity and sensitivity.

As to this clone: What it binds is unknown.

PCR was performed using 60 Vbeta and 13 Jbeta primers. The data were produced by immunoSEQ multiplex PCR, yet TCRdb's version contains in-frame clones alone and is incomplete. The table shows over 100,000 clones, with around 74% occurring only once. The V segment lost 0 bases and the J segment 4 bases; nucleotides outside the gene matches: 4. The CDR3 extends over 15 amino acids. Germline V gene sequence: CDR1 SGHRS, CDR2 YFSETQ. The sample was PBMCs. This rearrangement joins TRBV5-1 to TRBJ1-2; 9 nucleotides match TRBD1. The source of this sequence is a man younger than 45 in good health and CMV-seropositive. In DNA form, the CDR3 reads TGCGCCAGCAGCTTGGGGACAGGGGTTGGCTATGGCTACACCTTC. It codes for CASSLGTGVGYGYTF. The entire variable domain, with the rest obtained from reference TRBV5-1 and TRBJ1-2, is as follows: KAGVTQTPRYLIKTRGQQVTLSCSPISGHRSVSWYQQTPGQGLQFLFEYFSETQRNKGNFPGRFSGRQFSNSRSEMNVSTLELGDSALYLCASSLGTGVGYGYTFGSGTRLTVV.